The clone carrying this TCR beta chain was counted a single time. Its antigen is as yet unknown. This record belongs to a study of cytomegalovirus exposure and HLA in healthy donors. General study points: Reported performance of the classifier showed diagnosis of cytomegalovirus status with high specificity and sensitivity.

This CDR3 comprises 17 residues. V lost 1 base and J lost 6; bases outside the gene matches: 10. Germline V gene lookup returns CDR1 SGHRS and CDR2 YFSETQ. The data were produced by immunoSEQ multiplex PCR, yet TCRdb's version contains in-frame clones alone and is incomplete. The sample lists around 100,000 clones, just under 95% seen once, with approximately 1% in the top ten. The source is a woman aged 18-30 years in good health and CMV-seronegative. The specimen was PBMCs. The genes are TRBV5-1 and TRBJ1-6, with 7 bases lining up with TRBD1. The CDR3: CASSLRGGGQSNSPLHF. CDR3 DNA: TGCGCCAGCAGCTTGAGGGGTGGGGGACAGAGTAATTCACCCCTCCACTTT.